This passage covers 16 T cell receptor beta chains from one sample sequenced in a study of cytomegalovirus exposure and HLA in healthy donors. 60 Vbeta and 13 Jbeta primers were used in PCR. Profiling relied on immunoSEQ multiplex PCR, and the TCRdb table lists in-frame clones only, not all of them. The data show about 140,000 clones, around 72% seen once. Sequenced material: PBMCs. The source is a man aged 35-49 years in good health and CMV-seronegative.

This chain links TRBV18 with TRBJ2-1; TRBD2 aligns across 10 bases. CDR3 size: 15 residues. V shed 6 bases, J shed 9 bases, and the junction held 11 bases outside the gene matches. Germline V CDR1 and CDR2: KGHSH, LQKENI. CDR3 amino acids: CASSVAGGAFSEQFF. As DNA, the CDR3 is TGTGCCAGCTCGGTAGCGGGAGGAGCCTTTAGTGAGCAGTTCTTC. Drawing the rest from reference TRBV18 and TRBJ2-1, the complete variable domain is NAGVMQNPRHLVRRRGQEARLRCSPMKGHSHVYWYRQLPEEGLKFMVYLQKENIIDESGMPKERFSAEFPKEGPSILRIQQVVRGDSAAYFCASSVAGGAFSEQFFGPGTRLTVL.

The gene calls are TRBV19 and TRBJ1-5; TRBD1 might be the D (5 bases). Germline V CDR1 and CDR2: LNHDA, SQIVND (reference sequence). The CDR3 contains 13 residues. V was clipped by 7 bases and J by 5 bases, with 12 bases between them. The CDR3 loop reads CASNPWGDQPQHF. The CDR3 nucleotides are TGTGCCAGTAACCCCTGGGGGGATCAGCCCCAGCATTTT.

The J gene is TRBJ1-2, the V gene TRBV4-1; TRBD1 matches 8 bases. J was trimmed by 0 bases and V by 3 bases; bases with no gene match: 6. Germline V gene sequence: CDR1 MGHRA, CDR2 YSYEKL. The CDR3 spans 16 residues. The CDR3, as DNA: TGCGCCAGCAGCCAGCCCGGGACAGGCGCTAACTATGGCTACACCTTC. It encodes CASSQPGTGANYGYTF.

The chain combines TRBV6-5 with TRBJ1-4; D may be TRBD1 (5 bases). Germline values: CDR1 MNHEY, CDR2 SVGAGI. CDR3 length equals 15 residues. V was pared by 6 bases and J by 4 bases, with 15 bases between. The DNA for the CDR3 is TGTGCCAGCAGCCGGGGGGTCATGGGTAATGAAAAACTGTTTTTT. Translation: CASSRGVMGNEKLFF.

The chain recombines TRBV10-3 with TRBJ1-5; no reliable D call. Germline V gene sequence: CDR1 ENHRY, CDR2 SYGVKD. CDR3 length: 15 amino acids. V lost 8 bases to trimming and J lost 0 bases, with 14 bases between them. The CDR3 loop is CAIGGSGVSNQPQHF. The DNA for the CDR3 is TGTGCCATCGGAGGGTCAGGAGTTAGCAATCAGCCCCAGCATTTT.

J is TRBJ1-2 and V is TRBV6-1, with a tentative D call TRBD1 (6 bases). Germline V gives CDR1 MNHNS, CDR2 SASEGT. The V gene lost 5 bases and the J gene lost 4 bases, with 14 bases spanning the gap. The CDR3 covers 14 residues. CDR3 residues: CASSRTVPSYGYTF. DNA of the CDR3: TGTGCCAGCAGTCGGACAGTCCCTTCCTATGGCTACACCTTC.

The chain links TRBV6-1 to TRBJ1-5, with a tentative D call TRBD1 (5 bases). CDR1 and CDR2 (germline): MNHNS, SASEGT. CDR3 length equals 15 residues. Trimming removed 6 bases from V and 2 bases from J, with 14 bases in between. The CDR3 spells CASSEWATGNQPQHF. The CDR3 coding sequence is TGTGCCAGCAGCGAATGGGCGACAGGCAATCAGCCCCAGCATTTT.

This chain connects TRBV7-2 to TRBJ2-1; the match to TRBD2 covers 7 bases. This CDR3 spans 12 amino acids. CDR1 SGHTA and CDR2 FQGNSA come from the germline V gene. J was trimmed by 10 bases and V by 5 bases; bases with no gene match: 5. The chain's CDR3 is CASSLLSGEQFF. DNA of the CDR3: TGTGCCAGCAGCCTTCTTAGCGGGGAGCAGTTCTTC.

The rearrangement links TRBV15 to TRBJ2-7; TRBD1 might be the D (6 bases). Germline V gene lookup returns CDR1 LNHNV and CDR2 YYDKDF (reference sequence). The CDR3 sequence is 15 residues long. V lost 0 bases and J 3 bases, leaving 12 bases between the germline ends. The CDR3 sequence is CATSRDHRVNYEQYF. The CDR3 DNA sequence: TGTGCCACCAGCAGAGACCACAGGGTAAACTACGAGCAGTACTTC.

The chain has TRBV6-1 and TRBJ1-5; tentatively, D is TRBD1 (5 bases). The CDR3 is 15 amino acids. V lost 1 base to trimming and J lost 2 bases, with 9 bases between them. Per germline, CDR1 MNHNS and CDR2 SASEGT. The chain's CDR3 is CASSEGRVGNQPQHF. The CDR3 DNA sequence: TGTGCCAGCAGTGAAGGCAGGGTCGGCAATCAGCCCCAGCATTTT.

This rearrangement joins TRBV7-2 to TRBJ2-3, with 8 bases fitting TRBD1. CDR3 length: 16 residues. Trimming at V came to 6 bases and at J to 2 bases, leaving 10 bases not matched to a gene. Germline CDR1 is SGHTA and CDR2 is FQGNSA. The CDR3 loop is CASRKTGTGDTDTQYF. In DNA, the CDR3 is TGTGCCAGCAGGAAGACGGGGACAGGAGACACAGATACGCAGTATTTT.

The chain combines TRBV5-1 with TRBJ1-4, with TRBD1 matching over 9 bases. Germline V gene sequence: CDR1 SGHRS, CDR2 YFSETQ. The length of the CDR3 is 18 residues. The J segment lost 4 bases and the V segment lost 0 bases, leaving 10 bases of the junction unmatched. The DNA for the CDR3 is TGCGCCAGCAGCTTGGGGGGACAGGGTATATTTGGTAATGAAAAACTGTTTTTT. Its translation is CASSLGGQGIFGNEKLFF. Full variable domain (remainder filled in from reference TRBV5-1 and TRBJ1-4): KAGVTQTPRYLIKTRGQQVTLSCSPISGHRSVSWYQQTPGQGLQFLFEYFSETQRNKGNFPGRFSGRQFSNSRSEMNVSTLELGDSALYLCASSLGGQGIFGNEKLFFGSGTQLSVL.

This chain uses TRBV7-2 with TRBJ2-7; D may be TRBD2 (5 bases). The CDR3 spans 15 residues. Per the germline V gene, CDR1 is SGHTA and CDR2 is FQGNSA. The ends were cut back, 4 bases at V and 1 base at J, with 14 bases in the middle. DNA of the CDR3: TGTGCCAGCAGCTATGATCGGACGGGGTCCTACGAGCAGTACTTC. Translation: CASSYDRTGSYEQYF.

The chain uses TRBV28 and TRBJ1-2, with D hard to call. V was pared by 10 bases and J by 8 bases, with 14 bases between. CDR1 and CDR2 (germline): MDHEN, SYDVKM. CDR3 length: 11 amino acids. This CDR3 is CATSGDWGYTF. In DNA, the CDR3 is TGTGCCACCAGCGGGGATTGGGGCTACACCTTC.

The V call is TRBV7-6, the J call TRBJ2-1; TRBD2 matches at 7 bases. Germline CDR1 SGHVS, CDR2 FNYEAQ. V lost 0 bases, J lost 5 bases, and 4 bases stayed unmatched. There are 15 residues in the CDR3. CDR3 nucleotides: TGTGCCAGCAGCTTAGCGGGGGAGGGAGACAATGAGCAGTTCTTC. Translation gives CASSLAGEGDNEQFF.

This clone was detected only once. V is TRBV23-1 and J is TRBJ2-7, with 9 bases aligning to TRBD2. TRBV23-1 is an open reading frame, and its role is uncertain. This CDR3 has 15 residues. V shed 7 bases, J shed 2 bases, and the junction held 9 bases outside the gene matches. CDR3 DNA sequence: TGCGCCAGCATCCCCCCGACTAGCGGTACCTACGAGCAGTACTTC. Its translation is CASIPPTSGTYEQYF.